This T cell receptor (beta chain) was observed in a study of cytomegalovirus exposure and HLA in healthy donors. Study overall: HLA-typed donors contributed 65 million to 85 million unique TCRs, which were held in an early data release. Of roughly 400 genotyped donors, 75% to 90% grouped in the Caucasian-associated ancestry cluster. Study-wide results and caveats: Associated with HLA alleles at 0.05 false discovery rate in a later analysis were over 15,000 TCR beta sequences.

In the case of this clone: The antigen is unknown.

In the PCR, 60 Vbeta and 13 Jbeta primers were used. Only in-frame clones appear in the TCRdb table, and some are missing; sequencing was by immunoSEQ multiplex PCR. This sample yields some 130,000 clones, of which around 79% are seen a single time; more than 1.1% belongs to the top ten. Donors were nominally healthy when sampled, though unrecorded immune exposures were likely. Germline trimming cut 8 bases from V and 7 bases from J; bases unmatched to any gene: 23. Germline loops: CDR1 SQVTM, CDR2 ANQGSEA. The CDR3 runs to 17 residues. The clonotype comes from a woman aged 40 to 49 in good health and CMV-seronegative. J is TRBJ2-1 and V is TRBV29-1; 7 nucleotides line up with TRBD2. The sample taken for sequencing was PBMCs. The CDR3 loop is CSTGRLGSGSRMNEQFF. CDR3 bases: TGCAGCACCGGGAGGCTGGGGTCCGGGAGTCGGATGAATGAGCAGTTCTTC.